Following are 21 T cell receptor beta chains from one sample sequenced in a study of T cells in Graves' hyperthyroidism and ophthalmopathy (dated by TCRdb to the late 2010s). The library came from multiplex PCR. The sequencing machine was an Illumina HiSeq 2000. TCR beta CDR3 regions were amplified from RNA transcripts. The TCR CDR3 was subjected to a first round of RT-PCR using the HTBI primer set and the Qiagen OneStep RT-PCR kit. TCRdb itself trimmed the public reads at Q25 with fastp, ran MiXCR and retained productive beta chains. All rows with the same CDR3 protein become a single entry with the most common DNA and genes. The sample table shows 250,000 to 350,000 distinct CDR3 sequences, and about 20% are seen once. The top ten hold around 60% of the sample. The specimen was blood. These receptors came from a man aged 30 to 39 with Graves' ophthalmopathy.

The genes are TRBV6-1 and TRBJ1-6; 11 positions match TRBD1. The CDR3 totals 18 residues. With 8 bases clipped from V and 0 bases from J, the junction kept 9 bases outside the gene matches. Germline V CDR1 and CDR2: MNHNS, SASEGT. DNA of the CDR3: TGTGCCAGCGGCAGGACGGGACAGGGGGACTCCTATAATTCACCCCTCCACTTT. Translation gives CASGRTGQGDSYNSPLHF.

In its sample, this clonotype was seen a few times. The gene calls are TRBV12-5 and TRBJ2-2, with 9 bases matching TRBD1. This CDR3 region has 16 residues. The J segment lost 7 bases and the V segment lost 4 bases, leaving 10 bases of the junction unmatched. Germline-derived CDR1 and CDR2 are LGHNT and FRNRAP. CDR3 protein: CASGSKHTGGIGELFF. The CDR3 DNA reads TGTGCTAGTGGTTCCAAACACACAGGGGGCATCGGGGAGCTGTTTTTT.

This clonotype showed up just a few times. The chain employs TRBV6-2 or TRBV6-3 and TRBJ2-7, with 9 bases lining up with TRBD2. Looked up from germline, CDR1 is MNHEY and CDR2 is SVGEGT. This CDR3 is 13 amino acids long. Trimming cost V 6 bases and J 6 bases; bases outside gene matches: 6. The CDR3 nucleotides read TGTGCCAGCAGAGGGACTAGCTCGGGCGAGCAGTACTTC. This codes for CASRGTSSGEQYF.

This clonotype was counted a few times. This rearrangement joins TRBV18 to TRBJ2-3, with D hard to call. With 3 bases removed from V and 2 bases from J, the gap between germline ends came to 9 bases. This CDR3 contains 14 residues. Germline CDR1 reads KGHSH; CDR2 reads LQKENI. Here the CDR3 DNA reads TGTGCCAGCTCACCCAGCTACCTCACAGATACGCAGTATTTT. This gives the protein CASSPSYLTDTQYF.

The chain combines TRBV6-2 or TRBV6-3 with TRBJ2-7, with 9 nucleotides matching TRBD1. CDR3 length: 12 residues. CDR1 is MNHEY and CDR2 is SVGEGT in the germline V gene. The CDR3 is CGSGQGYYEQYF. As DNA, the CDR3 is TGTGGGTCGGGACAGGGATACTACGAGCAGTACTTC.

In this sample, this clonotype turned up a few times. The V call is TRBV12-3 or TRBV12-4, the J call TRBJ1-6; tentative D call: TRBD1 (6 bases). This CDR3 comprises 14 residues. V gave up 2 bases and J gave up 9 bases, with 11 bases separating them. Here the CDR3 reads CASSLQGTLSPLHF. The CDR3 nucleotides are TGTGCCAGCAGTTTACAGGGGACCCTTTCACCCCTCCACTTT.

This clonotype was detected many times. The chain is built from TRBV29-1 and TRBJ2-7; 12 positions agree with TRBD2. V lost 5 bases to trimming and J lost 4 bases; unmatched junction nucleotides: 21. The CDR3 has 19 amino acids. The V gene's germline CDR1 is SQVTM and CDR2 ANQGSEA. The CDR3 spells CSVTLMASGRASRGYEQYF. DNA of the CDR3: TGCAGCGTTACCTTGATGGCTAGCGGGAGGGCGTCCCGGGGTTACGAGCAGTACTTC.

There are many counts of this clonotype. The V call is TRBV28, the J call TRBJ1-1, with D unclear. The CDR3 contains 11 residues. CDR1 MDHEN and CDR2 SYDVKM come from the germline V gene. The V gene lost 6 bases and the J gene lost 10 bases, with 12 bases spanning the gap. The CDR3 DNA reads TGTGCCAGCAGAGAGGTCGGGAGAGCTTTCTTT. It is translated as CASREVGRAFF. Full variable domain (rest looked up from reference TRBV28 and TRBJ1-1): DVKVTQSSRYLVKRTGEKVFLECVQDMDHENMFWYRQDPGLGLRLIYFSYDVKMKEKGDIPEGYSVSREKKERFSLILESASTNQTSMYLCASREVGRAFFGQGTRLTVV.

The rearrangement uses TRBV27 and TRBJ1-1; D is ambiguous. This CDR3 comprises 14 residues. Germline assignment: CDR1 MNHEY and CDR2 SMNVEV (reference sequence). V lost 5 bases to trimming and J lost 0 bases, with 10 bases between them. The CDR3 DNA is TGTGCCAGCAGTCCCCTAGCGGTGAACACTGAAGCTTTCTTT. Its protein is CASSPLAVNTEAFF.

The chain joins TRBV6-2 or TRBV6-3 to TRBJ2-1; the match to TRBD2 covers 12 bases. V lost 6 bases, J lost 12 bases, and 12 bases stayed unmatched. This CDR3 is 15 amino acids long. Per the germline V gene, CDR1 is MNHEY and CDR2 is SVGEGT. The CDR3 region has the DNA TGTGCCAGCAGGCTGACTAGCGGGAGTTCCATTGGGCAGTTCTTC. Protein sequence: CASRLTSGSSIGQFF.

The chain links TRBV18 to TRBJ2-5; the match to TRBD2 covers 7 bases. The CDR3 consists of 15 residues. Trimming removed 4 bases from V and 7 bases from J; junction bases left unmatched: 12. Germline lookup yields CDR1 KGHSH and CDR2 LQKENI. The CDR3 nucleotides are TGTGCCAGCTCACAGAGCGGGATCTTCGCGGGGACCCAGTACTTC. This sequence encodes CASSQSGIFAGTQYF.

This clonotype was seen only a few times. The chain couples TRBV7-3 to TRBJ2-1, with TRBD2 matching over 11 bases. The CDR3 contains 15 residues. Trimming removed 5 bases from V and 8 bases from J; junction bases left unmatched: 8. The V gene's germline CDR1 is SGHTA and CDR2 FQGTGA. In DNA form, the CDR3 reads TGTGCCAGCAGCCGCGGACTAGCGGGTCTGGATGAGCAGTTCTTC. Translating gives CASSRGLAGLDEQFF.

This clonotype has only a few counts. The junction departs from germline at one end; a sequencing error may be responsible. The rearrangement joins TRBV12-3 or TRBV12-4 to TRBJ2-1; D is ambiguous. CDR3 length: 12 amino acids. CDR3 nucleotide sequence: TGTGCCAGCATAGCCTCCCACAATGAGCAGTTCTTC. Protein: CASIASHNEQFF.

The sample holds many counts of this clonotype. The genes are TRBV11-2 and TRBJ1-1; tentative D call: TRBD1 (6 bases). This CDR3 contains 17 residues. Between the trimmed V and J ends, which lost 5 bases and 2 bases, there was a span of 21 bases. Germline V gives CDR1 SGHAT, CDR2 FQNNGV. The CDR3 coding sequence is TGTGCCAGCAGCCTAAGGGCCAGGGGCCGTTTAAACACTGAAGCTTTCTTT. Translated, it gives CASSLRARGRLNTEAFF.

This clonotype was recorded many times. V and J are TRBV6-1 and TRBJ1-1; TRBD1 might be the D (6 bases). Between the trimmed V and J ends, which lost 2 bases and 4 bases, there was a span of 11 bases. The CDR3 length is 14 residues. Looked up from germline, CDR1 is MNHNS and CDR2 is SASEGT. The CDR3 protein is CASSETGWVTEAFF. In nucleotides, the CDR3 is TGTGCCAGCAGTGAAACAGGGTGGGTCACTGAAGCTTTCTTT.

This clonotype was recorded many times. The gene calls are TRBV27 and TRBJ2-1; 9 bases map to TRBD1. Germline CDR1 and CDR2: MNHEY and SMNVEV (reference sequence). This CDR3 comprises 13 residues. V lost 5 bases, J lost 6 bases, and 2 bases stayed unmatched. Here the CDR3 reads CASSGQGRNEQFF. In DNA, the CDR3 is TGTGCCAGCAGTGGACAGGGGCGCAATGAGCAGTTCTTC.

The rearrangement uses TRBV12-3 or TRBV12-4 and TRBJ2-3; possibly TRBD2 for D (6 bases). The CDR3 runs to 16 residues. Trimming shortened V by 7 bases and J by 3 bases, and 20 bases separated the two germline ends. The CDR3 protein is CASKPLGGHGTDTQYF. The CDR3 DNA sequence: TGTGCCAGCAAACCGCTCGGGGGTCATGGTACAGATACGCAGTATTTT.

J is TRBJ2-7 and V is TRBV6-5; the D call may be TRBD1 or TRBD2 (5 bases each). The CDR3 contains 16 residues. Germline loops: CDR1 MNHEY, CDR2 SVGAGI. V gave up 0 bases and J gave up 3 bases, with 15 bases separating them. DNA for the CDR3: TGTGCCAGCAGTTACTCGATGGGGCAAGGAGGCTACGAGCAGTACTTC. Translating it yields CASSYSMGQGGYEQYF.

The V call is TRBV5-1, the J call TRBJ2-7; D is undetermined. Germline V CDR1 and CDR2: SGHRS, YFSETQ. V gave up 2 bases and J gave up 3 bases, with 15 bases separating them. This CDR3 has 15 amino acids. The DNA of the CDR3 is TGCGCCAGCAGCTTAAACAGTCCGGGCCGCTACGAGCAGTACTTC. As protein: CASSLNSPGRYEQYF.

The chain carries TRBV6-5 and TRBJ2-5; 8 bases match TRBD1. The trim removed 2 bases at V and 3 bases at J, leaving 5 bases unmatched. This CDR3 region has 15 residues. In germline, CDR1 is MNHEY, CDR2 SVGAGI. CDR3 coding DNA: TGTGCCAGCAGTTACGCGCAGGGGGCGGAAGAGACCCAGTACTTC. Encoded protein: CASSYAQGAEETQYF.

This clonotype occurred a few times. This chain links TRBV28 with TRBJ2-3, with TRBD2 matching 11 bases. Germline lookup yields CDR1 MDHEN and CDR2 SYDVKM. CDR3 length: 16 residues. Trimming cost V 10 bases and J 7 bases; bases outside gene matches: 16. The CDR3 DNA sequence: TGTGCCACACAATCGCCGGGACTAGCGGAGACAAATACGCAGTATTTT. This translates into CATQSPGLAETNTQYF.